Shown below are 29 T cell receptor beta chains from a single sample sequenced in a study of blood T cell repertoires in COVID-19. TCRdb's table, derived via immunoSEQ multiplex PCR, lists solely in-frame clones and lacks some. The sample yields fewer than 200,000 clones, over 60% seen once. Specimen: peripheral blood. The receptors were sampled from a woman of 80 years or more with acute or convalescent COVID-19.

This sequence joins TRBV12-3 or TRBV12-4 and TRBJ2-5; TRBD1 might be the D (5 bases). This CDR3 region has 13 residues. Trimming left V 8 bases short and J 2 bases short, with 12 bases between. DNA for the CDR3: TGTGCCAGCTGTAATAGGGGTCAAGAGACCCAGTACTTC. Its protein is CASCNRGQETQYF.

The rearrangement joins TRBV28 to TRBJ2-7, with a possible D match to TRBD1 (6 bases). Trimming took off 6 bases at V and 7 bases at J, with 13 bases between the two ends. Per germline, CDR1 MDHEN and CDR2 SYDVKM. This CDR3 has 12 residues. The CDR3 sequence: CASSLTGYEQYF. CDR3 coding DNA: TGTGCCAGCAGCCTCACAGGGTATGAGCAGTACTTC.

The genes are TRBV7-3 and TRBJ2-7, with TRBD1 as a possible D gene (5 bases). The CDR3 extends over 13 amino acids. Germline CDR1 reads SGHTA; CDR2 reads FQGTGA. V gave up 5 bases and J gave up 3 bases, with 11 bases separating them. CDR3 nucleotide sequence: TGTGCCAGCAGCCTAGGGGCAGACTACGAGCAGTACTTC. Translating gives CASSLGADYEQYF.

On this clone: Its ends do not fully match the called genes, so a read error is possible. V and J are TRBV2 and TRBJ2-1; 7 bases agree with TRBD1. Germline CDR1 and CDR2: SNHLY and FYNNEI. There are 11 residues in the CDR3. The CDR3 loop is CASSSDRDLIF. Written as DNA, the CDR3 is TGTGCCAGTAGCTCTGACAGGGATCTGATCTTC. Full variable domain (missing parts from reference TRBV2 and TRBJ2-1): EPEVTQTPSHQVTQMGQEVILRCVPISNHLYFYWYRQILGQKVEFLVSFYNNEISEKSEIFDDQFSVERPDGSNFTLKIRSTKLEDSAMYFCASSSDRDLIFGPGTRLTVL.

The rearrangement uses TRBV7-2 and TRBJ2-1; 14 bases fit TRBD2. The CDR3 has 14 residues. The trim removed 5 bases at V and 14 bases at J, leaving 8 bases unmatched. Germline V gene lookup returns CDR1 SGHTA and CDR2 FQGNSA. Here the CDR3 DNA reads TGTGCCAGCAGCGTTGGACTAGCGGGGGGTTGGGAGTTCTTC. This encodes CASSVGLAGGWEFF.

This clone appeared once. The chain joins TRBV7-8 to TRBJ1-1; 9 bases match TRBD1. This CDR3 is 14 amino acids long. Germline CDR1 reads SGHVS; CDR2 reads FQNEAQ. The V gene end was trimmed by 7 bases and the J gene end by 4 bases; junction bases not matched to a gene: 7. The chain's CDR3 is CASNWGQGSTEAFF. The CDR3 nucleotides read TGTGCCAGCAACTGGGGACAGGGCAGCACTGAAGCTTTCTTT. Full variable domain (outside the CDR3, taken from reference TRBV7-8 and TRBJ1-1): GAGVSQSPRYKVAKRGQDVALRCDPISGHVSLFWYQQALGQGPEFLTYFQNEAQLDKSGLPSDRFFAERPEGSVSTLKIQRTQQEDSAVYLCASNWGQGSTEAFFGQGTRLTVV.

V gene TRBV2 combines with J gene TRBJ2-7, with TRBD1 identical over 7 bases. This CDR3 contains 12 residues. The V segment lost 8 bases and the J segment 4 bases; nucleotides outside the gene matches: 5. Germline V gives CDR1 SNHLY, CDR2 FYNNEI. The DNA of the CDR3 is TGTGCCAGCCGGTTACAGGGGTACGAGCAGTACTTC. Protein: CASRLQGYEQYF.

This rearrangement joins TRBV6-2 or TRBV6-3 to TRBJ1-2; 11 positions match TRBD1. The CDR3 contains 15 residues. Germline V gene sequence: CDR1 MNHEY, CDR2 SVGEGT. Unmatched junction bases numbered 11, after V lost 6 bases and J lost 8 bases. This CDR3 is CASSLRDRGIFGYTF. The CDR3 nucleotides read TGTGCCAGCAGCCTCCGGGACAGGGGGATCTTCGGCTACACCTTC.

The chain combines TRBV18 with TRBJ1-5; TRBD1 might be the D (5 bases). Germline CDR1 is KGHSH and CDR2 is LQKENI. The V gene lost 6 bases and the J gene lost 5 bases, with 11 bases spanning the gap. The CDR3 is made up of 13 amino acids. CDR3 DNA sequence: TGTGCCAGCTCCCCGGACATTCATCAGCCCCAGCATTTT. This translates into CASSPDIHQPQHF.

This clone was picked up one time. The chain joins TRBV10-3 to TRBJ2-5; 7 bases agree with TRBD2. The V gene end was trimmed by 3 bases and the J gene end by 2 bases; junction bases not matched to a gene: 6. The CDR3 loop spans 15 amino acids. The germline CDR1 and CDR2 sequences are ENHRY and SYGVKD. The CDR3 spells CAISDGGGPQETQYF. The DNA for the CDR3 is TGTGCCATCAGTGATGGCGGGGGACCTCAAGAGACCCAGTACTTC.

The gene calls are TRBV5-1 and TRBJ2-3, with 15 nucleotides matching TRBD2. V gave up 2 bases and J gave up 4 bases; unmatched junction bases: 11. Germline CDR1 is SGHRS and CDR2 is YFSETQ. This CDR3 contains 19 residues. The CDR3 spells CASSFPNRTSGREADTQYF. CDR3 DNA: TGCGCCAGCAGCTTTCCTAATAGGACTAGCGGGAGGGAGGCAGATACGCAGTATTTT.

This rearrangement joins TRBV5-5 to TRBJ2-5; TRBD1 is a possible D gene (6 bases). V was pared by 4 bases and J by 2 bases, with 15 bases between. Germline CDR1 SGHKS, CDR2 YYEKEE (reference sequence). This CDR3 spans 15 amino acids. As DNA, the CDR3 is TGTGCCAGCAGCCCGTTGGGGGCCCGACAAGAGACCCAGTACTTC. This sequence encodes CASSPLGARQETQYF.

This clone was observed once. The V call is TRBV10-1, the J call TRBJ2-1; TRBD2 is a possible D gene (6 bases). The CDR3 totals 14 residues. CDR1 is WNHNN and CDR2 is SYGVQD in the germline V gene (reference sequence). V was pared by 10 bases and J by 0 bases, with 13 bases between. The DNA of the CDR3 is TGCGCCACCGCGAGCGGGCCCTCCTACAATGAGCAGTTCTTC. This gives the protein CATASGPSYNEQFF.

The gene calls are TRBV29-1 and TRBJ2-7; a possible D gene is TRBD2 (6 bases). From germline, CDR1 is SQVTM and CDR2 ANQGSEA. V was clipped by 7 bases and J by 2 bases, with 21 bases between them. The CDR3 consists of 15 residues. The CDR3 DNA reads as TGCAGCGCCCACCTCCCGGGGGAGTTCGCCTACGAGCAGTACTTC. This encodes CSAHLPGEFAYEQYF.

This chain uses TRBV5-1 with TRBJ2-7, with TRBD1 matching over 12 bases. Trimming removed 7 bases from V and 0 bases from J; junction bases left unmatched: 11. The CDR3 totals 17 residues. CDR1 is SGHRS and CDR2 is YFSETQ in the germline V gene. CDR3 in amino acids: CASRSGTGGISSYEQYF. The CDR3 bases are TGCGCCAGCCGTAGTGGGACAGGGGGCATCTCCTCCTACGAGCAGTACTTC.

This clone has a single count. For the CDR3, the DNA is TGTGCCAGCAGCTTAGTTGGTGCCAGCTCCTATAATTCACCCCTCCACTTT. Translating gives CASSLVGASSYNSPLHF. J is TRBJ1-6 and V is TRBV7-2, with D uncertain. This CDR3 region has 17 residues. The V gene's germline CDR1 is SGHTA and CDR2 FQGNSA. V was cut by 1 base and J by 0 bases, with 10 bases left in between.

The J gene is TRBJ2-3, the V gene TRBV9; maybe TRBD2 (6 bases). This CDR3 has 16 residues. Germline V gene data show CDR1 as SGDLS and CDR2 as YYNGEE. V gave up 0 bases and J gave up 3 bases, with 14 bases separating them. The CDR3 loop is CASSVARGGGTDTQYF. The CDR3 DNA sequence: TGTGCCAGCAGCGTAGCTCGGGGTGGGGGGACAGATACGCAGTATTTT.

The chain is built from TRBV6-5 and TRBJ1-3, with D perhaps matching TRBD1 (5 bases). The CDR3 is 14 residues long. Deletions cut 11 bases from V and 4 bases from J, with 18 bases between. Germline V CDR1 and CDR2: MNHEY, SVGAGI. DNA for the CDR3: TGTGCCGCCTGCCAGGGTGCCGACGGAAACACCATATATTTT. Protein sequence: CAACQGADGNTIYF.

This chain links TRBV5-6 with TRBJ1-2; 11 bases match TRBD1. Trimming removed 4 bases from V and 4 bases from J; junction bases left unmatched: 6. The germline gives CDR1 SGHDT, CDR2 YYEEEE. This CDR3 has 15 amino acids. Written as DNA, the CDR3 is TGTGCCAGCAGCCTCGGGACAGGGGGGGTCTATGGCTACACCTTC. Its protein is CASSLGTGGVYGYTF.

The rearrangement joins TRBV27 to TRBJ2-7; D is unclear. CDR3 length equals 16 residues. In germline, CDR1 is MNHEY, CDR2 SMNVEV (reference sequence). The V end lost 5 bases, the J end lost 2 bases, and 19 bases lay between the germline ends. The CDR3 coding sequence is TGTGCCAGCAGTCCGATTTTGGGCCCCCGTGCCTACGAGCAGTACTTC. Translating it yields CASSPILGPRAYEQYF.

The CDR3 nucleotides read TGTGCCACCAGCAGGGACAGGGCTGAAAAACTGTTTTTT. Protein: CATSRDRAEKLFF. J is TRBJ1-4 and V is TRBV15, with TRBD1 identical over 8 bases. With 3 bases clipped from V and 7 bases from J, the junction kept 1 base outside the gene matches. The CDR3 is made up of 13 amino acids. CDR1 is LNHNV, CDR2 YYDKDF, per germline (reference sequence).

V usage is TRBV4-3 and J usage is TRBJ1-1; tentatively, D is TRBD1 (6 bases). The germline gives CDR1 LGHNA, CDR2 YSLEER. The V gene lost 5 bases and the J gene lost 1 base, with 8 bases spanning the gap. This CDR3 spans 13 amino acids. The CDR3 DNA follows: TGCGCCAGCAGCTCACAGGGGAACACTGAAGCTTTCTTT. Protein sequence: CASSSQGNTEAFF.

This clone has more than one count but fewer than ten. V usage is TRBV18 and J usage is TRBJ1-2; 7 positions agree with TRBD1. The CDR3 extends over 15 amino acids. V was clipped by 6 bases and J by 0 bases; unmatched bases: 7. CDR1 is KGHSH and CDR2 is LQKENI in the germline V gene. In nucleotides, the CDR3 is TGTGCCAGCTCCCGGGACAGCTCTACTAACTATGGCTACACCTTC. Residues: CASSRDSSTNYGYTF.

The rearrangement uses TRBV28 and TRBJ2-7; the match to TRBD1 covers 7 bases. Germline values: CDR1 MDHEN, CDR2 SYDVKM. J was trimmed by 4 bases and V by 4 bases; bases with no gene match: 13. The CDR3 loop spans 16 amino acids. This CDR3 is CASSSQGESIFYEQYF. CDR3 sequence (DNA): TGTGCCAGCAGTTCTCAGGGGGAATCGATCTTTTACGAGCAGTACTTC.

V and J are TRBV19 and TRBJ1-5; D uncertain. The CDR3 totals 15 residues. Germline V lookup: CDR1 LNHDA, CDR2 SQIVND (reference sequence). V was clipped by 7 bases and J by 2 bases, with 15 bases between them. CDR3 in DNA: TGTGCCAGTACTCAGAACTTCGGGGGCAATCAGCCCCAGCATTTT. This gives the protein CASTQNFGGNQPQHF.

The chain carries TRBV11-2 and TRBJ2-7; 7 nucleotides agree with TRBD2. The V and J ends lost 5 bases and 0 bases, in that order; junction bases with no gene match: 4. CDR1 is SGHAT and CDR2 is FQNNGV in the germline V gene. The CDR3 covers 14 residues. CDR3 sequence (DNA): TGTGCCAGCAGCCTGAGGACTAGCTCCTACGAGCAGTACTTC. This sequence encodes CASSLRTSSYEQYF.

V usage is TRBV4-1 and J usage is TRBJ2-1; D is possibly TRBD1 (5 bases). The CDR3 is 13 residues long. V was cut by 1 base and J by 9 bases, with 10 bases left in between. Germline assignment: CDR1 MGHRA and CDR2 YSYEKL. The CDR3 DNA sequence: TGCGCCAGCAGCCAAGCTATTGGGGCTGAGCAGTTCTTC. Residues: CASSQAIGAEQFF.

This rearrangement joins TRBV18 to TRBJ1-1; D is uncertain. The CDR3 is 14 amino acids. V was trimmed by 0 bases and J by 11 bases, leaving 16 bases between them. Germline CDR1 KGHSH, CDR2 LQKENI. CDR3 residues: CASSPPLTTSMAFF. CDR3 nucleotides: TGTGCCAGCTCACCACCTCTGACAACCTCGATGGCTTTCTTT.

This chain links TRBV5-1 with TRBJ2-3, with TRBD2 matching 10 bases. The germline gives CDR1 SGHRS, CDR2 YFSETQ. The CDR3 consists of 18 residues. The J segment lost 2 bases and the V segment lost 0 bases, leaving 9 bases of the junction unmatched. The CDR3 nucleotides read TGCGCCAGCAGCTTGGCCCCCCTAGCGGGGGTTAACACAGATACGCAGTATTTT. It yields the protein CASSLAPLAGVNTDTQYF.